This passage covers 2 T cell receptor beta chains from one sample sequenced in a study of OX40 agonist ivuxolimab in advanced cancers. Libraries were prepared by immunoSEQ multiplex PCR; TCRdb keeps only in-frame clonotypes and omits some of them. The sample holds 39,000 or so clones; approximately 86% are singletons and the top ten take roughly an eighth. Sequenced material: CD4+ or CD8+ T cells sorted from blood, taken in a trial of the OX40 agonist ivuxolimab. The receptor set was obtained from an adult with an advanced solid tumor such as melanoma, head and neck, liver or kidney cancer.

This sequence joins TRBV11-2 and TRBJ1-5; D call uncertain. V was clipped by 4 bases and J by 7 bases, with 11 bases between them. Per the germline V gene, CDR1 is SGHAT and CDR2 is FQNNGV. This CDR3 comprises 13 residues. The CDR3: CASSSHEVQPQHF. The CDR3 DNA reads as TGTGCCAGCAGCTCACACGAGGTGCAGCCCCAGCATTTT.

In DNA, the CDR3 is TGTGCCAGTAGTATTGTCGGCGGAGCTAGCACAGATACGCAGTATTTT. Translated, it gives CASSIVGGASTDTQYF. The chain couples TRBV19 to TRBJ2-3; D gene ambiguous. The CDR3 has 16 amino acids. Trimming removed 3 bases from V and 0 bases from J, with 13 bases in between. Germline CDR1 is LNHDA and CDR2 is SQIVND (reference sequence). The full variable domain, rest sourced from reference TRBV19 and TRBJ2-3, is DGGITQSPKYLFRKEGQNVTLSCEQNLNHDAMYWYRQDPGQGLRLIYYSQIVNDFQKGDIAEGYSVSREKKESFPLTVTSAQKNPTAFYLCASSIVGGASTDTQYFGPGTRLTVL.